This is a list of T cell receptor beta chains from one sample in a study of monozygotic twins with inflammatory bowel disease. TCRdb reprocessed the 5' RACE reads; each CDR3 protein has one entry and no DNA is given. The sample table sets out around 190,000 distinct CDR3 sequences. Material for sequencing was blood. The receptors were gathered from a human donor with ulcerative colitis or Crohn's disease, or a healthy co-twin of an affected twin (not recorded which). CDR3s include the opening cysteine and the closing phenylalanine or tryptophan.

j_gene | v_gene | CDR3aa
TRBJ1-5 | TRBV12-3/TRBV12-4 | CASTLDSYQPQHF
TRBJ1-1 | TRBV20-1 | CSAARQGYDTEAFF
TRBJ2-5 | TRBV12-3/TRBV12-4 | CASSRQGPQETQYF
TRBJ2-7 | TRBV7-8 | CASSFFGGAYEQYF
TRBJ2-5 | TRBV20-1 | CSTETGRTQYF
TRBJ2-2 | TRBV7-2 | CASSPRAGTGGTGELFF
TRBJ2-7 | TRBV19 | CASSAGQAYEQYF
TRBJ2-7 | TRBV7-2 | CASSSGTGTRYEQYF
TRBJ1-3 | TRBV12-3/TRBV12-4 | CASTLGGTGTGNTIYF
TRBJ2-2 | TRBV18 | CASSPLSRNTGELFF
TRBJ2-3 | TRBV5-1 | CASSLAGGYSDTQYF
TRBJ1-3 | TRBV5-1 | CASSLGQTGNTIYF
TRBJ1-1 | TRBV7-8 | CASSLNWNTEAFF
TRBJ2-3 | TRBV29-1 | CSVDGLAGAITDTQYF
TRBJ2-3 | TRBV4-2 | CASSQGTQSSTDTQYF
TRBJ2-7 | TRBV5-1 | CASSLAGTAIHYEQYF
TRBJ2-5 | TRBV29-1 | CSVDKSQQTQYF
TRBJ2-3 | TRBV20-1 | CSARDRERTRTDTQYF
TRBJ1-2 | TRBV20-1 | CSAGTGLDGYTF
TRBJ2-5 | TRBV13 | CASSLMLTLGYQETQYF
TRBJ2-3 | TRBV5-1 | CASSLDGSSTDTQYF
TRBJ2-3 | TRBV11-1 | CASSPASAQGGDTDTQYF
TRBJ1-1 | TRBV5-1 | CASSQNGVEAFF
TRBJ1-1 | TRBV18 | CASSPYTNTEAFF
TRBJ1-4 | TRBV11-2 | CASSIWTGSPEKLFF
TRBJ1-1 | TRBV5-5 | CASSLAQANTEAFF
TRBJ2-5 | TRBV12-3/TRBV12-4 | CASSLETAEETQYF
TRBJ2-1 | TRBV29-1 | CSVDLGRSSYNEQFF
TRBJ1-2 | TRBV3-1 | CASSRPLGPGVNGYTF
TRBJ1-1 | TRBV5-1 | CASSLVSESMNTEAFF
TRBJ1-4 | TRBV3-1 | CASSYYEKLFF
TRBJ1-2 | TRBV10-3 | CAISDPTSNYGYTF
TRBJ1-6 | TRBV6-4 | CASSDSNQGPNSPLHF
TRBJ2-5 | TRBV3-1 | CASSNLRGFLETQYF
TRBJ2-7 | TRBV29-1 | CSVYGEGVRGKDYEQYF
TRBJ1-2 | TRBV6-1 | CASSEEPGQIANYGYTF
TRBJ2-3 | TRBV3-1 | CASSLGPQDTQYF
TRBJ1-2 | TRBV12-3/TRBV12-4 | CASKLGTGASYGYTF
TRBJ1-1 | TRBV29-1 | CSVNRGGLSEAFF
TRBJ1-1 | TRBV7-3 | CASSPRRSPGQGWGGSTEAFF
TRBJ2-2 | TRBV27 | CASSTPTGELFF
TRBJ2-5 | TRBV7-6 | CASSSAQGLSQYF
TRBJ1-2 | TRBV15 | CATSRNRGPNYGYTF
TRBJ2-1 | TRBV3-1 | CASSQGEGVQFF
TRBJ1-6 | TRBV5-1 | CASSLSANGDSPLHF
TRBJ2-5 | TRBV5-1 | CASSRGQNRLETQYF
TRBJ1-2 | TRBV5-1 | CASSGPGRKNYGYTF
TRBJ2-5 | TRBV4-1 | CASSRLGTAEETQYF
TRBJ1-1 | TRBV24-1 | CATSFRGVRTEAFF
TRBJ2-1 | TRBV10-3 | CAISEVGTLQFF
TRBJ2-3 | TRBV5-1 | CASSYIGDTQYF
TRBJ2-5 | TRBV11-2 | CASSLRRIRAWGEETQYF
TRBJ2-3 | TRBV7-8 | CASSLFQRGGTDTQYF